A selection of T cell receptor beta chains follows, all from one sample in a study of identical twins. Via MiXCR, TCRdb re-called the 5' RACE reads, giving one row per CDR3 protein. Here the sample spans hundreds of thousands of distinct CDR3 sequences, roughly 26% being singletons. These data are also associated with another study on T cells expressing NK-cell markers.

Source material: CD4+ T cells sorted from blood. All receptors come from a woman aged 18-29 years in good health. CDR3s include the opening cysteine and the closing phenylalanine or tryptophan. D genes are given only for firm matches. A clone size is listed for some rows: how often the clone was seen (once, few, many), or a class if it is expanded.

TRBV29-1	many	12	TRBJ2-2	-	TGCAGCGTTTCTTATGCCGTGGGGGAGCTGTTTTTT	CSVSYAVGELFF
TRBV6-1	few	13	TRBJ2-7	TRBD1	TGTGCCAGCAAGAGGACAGGGGATTTCGAGCAGTACTTC	CASKRTGDFEQYF
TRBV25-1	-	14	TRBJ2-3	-	TGTGCCAGCAGGAAGGGTCTCGCGGTGGATACGCAGTATTTT	CASRKGLAVDTQYF
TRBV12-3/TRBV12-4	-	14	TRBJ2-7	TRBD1	TGTGCCAGCAAGGTAGGACAGGGAATCTACGAGCAGTACTTC	CASKVGQGIYEQYF
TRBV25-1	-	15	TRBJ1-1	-	TGTGCCAGCAGTGAATATAGGGGAGGGTACACTGAAGCTTTCTTT	CASSEYRGGYTEAFF
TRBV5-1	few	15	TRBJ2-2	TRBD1	TGCGCCAGCAGCCCGGACAGGGAATACACCGGGGAGCTGTTTTTT	CASSPDREYTGELFF
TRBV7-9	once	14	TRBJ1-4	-	TGTGCCAGCACCTCCTTCCAGGGCGAGGAAAAACTGTTTTTT	CASTSFQGEEKLFF
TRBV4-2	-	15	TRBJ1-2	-	TGTGCCAGCAGTTTAGGAACAGAGGTTAACTATGGCTACACCTTC	CASSLGTEVNYGYTF
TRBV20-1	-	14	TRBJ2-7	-	TGCAGTGCTAGAGCCCCCACGGGGGTCTACGAGCAGTACTTC	CSARAPTGVYEQYF
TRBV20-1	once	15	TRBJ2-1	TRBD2	TGCAGTGCTAACTCTCTAGCGGGAGGGCCAAATGAGCAGTTCTTC	CSANSLAGGPNEQFF
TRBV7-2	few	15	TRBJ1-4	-	TGTGCCAGCAGCGTACAGGGTGCAACTAATGAAAAACTGTTTTTT	CASSVQGATNEKLFF
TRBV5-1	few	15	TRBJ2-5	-	TGCGCCAGCAGCTTGGTAAATTCCCGAGGGAAGACCCAGTACTTC	CASSLVNSRGKTQYF
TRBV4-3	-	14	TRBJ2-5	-	TGCGCCAGCAGCCAGGAGGCTAGGGCGGAGACCCAGTACTTC	CASSQEARAETQYF
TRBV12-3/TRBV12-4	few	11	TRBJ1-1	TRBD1	TGTGCCAGCAGCCCACAGGGGGCCGCTTTCTTT	CASSPQGAAFF
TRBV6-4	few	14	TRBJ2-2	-	TGTGCCAGCAGCTGGGACGAGGACACCGGGGAGCTGTTTTTT	CASSWDEDTGELFF
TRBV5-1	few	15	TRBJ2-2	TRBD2	TGCGCCAGCAGCAGCCAGACTAGCCCGGACGGGGAGCTGTTTTTT	CASSSQTSPDGELFF
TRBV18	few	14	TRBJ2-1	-	TGTGCCAGCTCACCACGTGCGGGGTACAATGAGCAGTTCTTC	CASSPRAGYNEQFF